This TCR beta chain emerged from a study of cytomegalovirus exposure and HLA in healthy donors. Study overall: It was reported in a later analysis that the 100 to 150 validation repertoires used the same platform as the approximately 650 first-cohort repertoires. Study-level findings and limits: The study put under 200 TCR beta chains on its list as cytomegalovirus-associated. A classifier reportedly called cytomegalovirus status with high sensitivity and specificity.

Generated by immunoSEQ multiplex PCR, the TCRdb table keeps only in-frame clones and is missing some. The repertoire holds 80,000 to 95,000 clones, with over 85% as singletons. The germline CDR1 and CDR2 sequences are SGHTA and FQGNSA. CDR3 size: 17 residues. As concerns this clone: Antigen unknown. A read error may produce the germline difference seen at one junction end.

Sequenced sample: PBMCs. The receptor's source is a woman aged 30 to 39 in good health and CMV-seropositive. The chain couples TRBV7-2 to TRBJ2-7; 9 positions agree with TRBD1. CDR3 sequence (DNA): TGTGCCAGCAGCTTATTAGGCGGGGGACAGGGTTCCTACGGGCAGTACTTC. Translation: CASSLLGGGQGSYGQYF.